The entry below describes one T cell receptor (beta chain). Its cognate antigen has yet to be identified. No quality values exist for individual bases; no much larger clone is one base distant. CDR1 and CDR2, per the germline V gene (reference sequence), are DFQATT and SNEGSKA. Trimming costs V 3 bases and J 2 bases, and their ends lie 9 bases apart. Measured from the cysteine to the phenylalanine, the CDR3 is 13 residues long. Only CDR3 DNA is held: 39 bases, read in frame from base 1. All donors were healthy Caucasians. Three pairs of female monozygotic twins, all aged 18 to 29 years, were included in the twin cohort. Peripheral blood mononuclear cells were used as the source from which RNA for TCR libraries was isolated. The source of the sample is a study of identical twins (dated by TCRdb to about 2016). Turning to the overall study: The study deep-sequenced TCR alpha and beta repertoires from monozygotic twins, unrelated adults of various ages and cord blood to test whether fetal clonotypes persist. To rule out contamination, replicate twin experiments were performed at different times with different library preparation protocols. On the study overall, not on this receptor specifically: Out-of-frame TCR alpha sequences shared between twins showed an excess of low generation-probability sequences compared with coincidental sharing between unrelated individuals. Fewer insertions were carried by abundant cord blood beta clonotypes, a similar but weaker trend appeared in young adult naive repertoires, and no such trend appeared in memory repertoires. Conclusions relied on cross-sectional statistical analysis, since the same donors could not be followed over many years. Recombination models systematically underestimated out-of-frame TCR alpha sharing in monozygotic twins but agreed with sharing between unrelated individuals. Invariant T cells such as MAIT and iNKT could partly confound zero-insertion analyses, though diverse VJ usage argued against this for most clonotypes. In beta out-of-frame sequences, excess twin sharing was weaker, because having fewer shared sequences lowered the signal-to-noise ratio.

Library creation used 5' RACE. Instrument on record: Illumina HiSeq 2000. A universal primer binding site was added through template switching, and the final cDNA carried a unique molecular identifier so that TCR cDNA molecules could be counted accurately. Specific primers in the conserved constant-segment region were used to synthesize first-strand cDNA for the TCR alpha and beta chains. Each cDNA library was double barcoded, with a SMART-Mk sample barcode plus Illumina barcodes, to control for contamination. TruSeq adapter sequences and Illumina sample barcodes were added in two successive PCR steps. Sequencing of the TCR alpha and beta cDNA libraries was done on the Illumina HiSeq platform using custom primers. Per the source publication's procedure: Raw reads were processed with MiGEC to extract unique molecular identifiers, and MiXCR was used to determine CDR3 positions. Recombination models were inferred per individual with the repgenHMM and IGoR tools using an EM algorithm. Shared clonotypes were analyzed with the tcR package in R, and sharing was normalized by the product of cloneset sizes. To study raw recombination free of thymic and clonal selection effects, out-of-frame nonproductive sequences were analyzed. The public reads were quality trimmed at Q25 with fastp and then assembled into clones with MiXCR by TCRdb, keeping productive beta chains. CDR3 protein duplicates are merged, each entry listing the most common genes and DNA. TCRdb, not the original authors, processed these V and J calls. The sample has under 900,000 distinct CDR3 sequences on record, roughly 12% of them singletons. In total, the top ten clones hold under 2% of the sample.

A further study also used this sample, focusing on yellow fever vaccine responses in identical twins. The second publication reports: The T cell response to vaccination in identical twins was reported by the authors to appear partly convergent and partly personalized. Focusing on identical twins, the study followed the T cell clones that responded to the vaccine, and did so with precision.

The sequence came from a woman younger than 35 in good health. Sequencing used PBMCs. The V and J genes are TRBV20-1 and TRBJ2-3; no D gene call is confident. The CDR3 corresponds to CSARTSYTDTQYF. The sequenced DNA: TGCAGTGCTAGGACCTCATACACAGATACGCAGTATTTT.